One sample yielded the 8 T cell receptor beta chains listed below, sequenced in a study of T-cell reconstitution after alpha-beta-depleted transplantation in children. The TCRbeta library incorporated unique molecular identifiers. MiXCR, run by TCRdb on the PCR reads, gives a single entry per CDR3 protein. Among roughly 400,000 distinct CDR3 sequences listed, just over 20% were seen once. Sequenced material: PBMCs from the stem cell graft donor, taken from the stem cell graft. These receptors all come from a human donor who donated a stem cell graft to a child with acute myeloid leukemia.

The chain couples TRBV28 to TRBJ2-7; D tentatively fits TRBD1 or TRBD2 (5 bases each). The CDR3 is 16 amino acids. Germline V gene data show CDR1 as MDHEN and CDR2 as SYDVKM. Trimming took 6 bases from V and 4 from J, leaving 22 bases between them. For the CDR3, the DNA is TGTGCCAGCAGCTCCTCGGGTGTGGGGGTACTTTACGAGCAGTACTTC. This gives the protein CASSSSGVGVLYEQYF.

This clonotype showed up many times. The chain is built from TRBV6-1 and TRBJ2-1; a possible D gene is TRBD2 (6 bases). V shed 7 bases and J shed 7 bases, with 17 bases lying between them. Germline loops: CDR1 MNHNS, CDR2 SASEGT. There are 14 residues in the CDR3. The CDR3 sequence is CASKPLASSNEQFF. CDR3 nucleotide sequence: TGTGCCAGCAAGCCCCTAGCGAGTAGTAATGAGCAGTTCTTC.

This sequence joins TRBV20-1 and TRBJ2-7; a weak D match, TRBD2 (6 bases). Between the trimmed V and J ends, which lost 3 bases and 7 bases, there was a span of 19 bases. The CDR3 loop spans 14 amino acids. Germline V CDR1 and CDR2: DFQATT, SNEGSKA (reference sequence). The CDR3 nucleotides are TGCAGTGCTAGGAGCACTAGCCGGTTTGGGGAGCAGTACTTC. Protein: CSARSTSRFGEQYF.

This clonotype was recorded a few times. V gene TRBV29-1 combines with J gene TRBJ1-5; TRBD1 is a possible D gene (6 bases). This CDR3 comprises 14 residues. Trimming stripped 6 bases from V and 1 base from J, with 13 bases between. The germline V gene has CDR1 SQVTM and CDR2 ANQGSEA. The CDR3 region is CSVSTGSSNQPQHF. As DNA, the CDR3 is TGCAGCGTCTCGACAGGATCGAGCAATCAGCCCCAGCATTTT.

This clonotype has a count of ten or more. V gene TRBV6-1 combines with J gene TRBJ2-7; D is possibly TRBD1 (6 bases). Trimming left V 6 bases short and J 5 bases short, with 14 bases between. The germline V gene encodes CDR1 MNHNS and CDR2 SASEGT. CDR3 length equals 13 residues. CDR3 in DNA: TGTGCCAGCAGAGCCAGGGGTTTCGACGAGCAGTACTTC. It codes for CASRARGFDEQYF.

This sequence joins TRBV15 and TRBJ2-1; 10 bases line up with TRBD2. Trimming removed 0 bases from V and 6 bases from J; junction bases left unmatched: 2. The CDR3 runs to 15 residues. Germline V gene lookup returns CDR1 LNHNV and CDR2 YYDKDF (reference sequence). The CDR3 here is CATSREASGSNEQFF. CDR3 nucleotides: TGTGCCACCAGCAGAGAGGCTAGCGGGAGCAATGAGCAGTTCTTC.

The chain recombines TRBV20-1 with TRBJ2-2; D tentatively reads TRBD1 or TRBD2 (5 bases each). V lost 1 base and J lost 6, with 15 bases in between. The CDR3 covers 15 residues. Per germline, CDR1 DFQATT and CDR2 SNEGSKA (reference sequence). CDR3 residues: CSARGLRLGAGELFF. DNA for the CDR3: TGCAGTGCTAGAGGCCTCCGGTTGGGGGCCGGGGAGCTGTTTTTT.

This clonotype occurred a few times. The chain has TRBV28 and TRBJ2-7; no clear D. V was trimmed by 2 bases and J by 9 bases, leaving 14 bases between them. Per germline, CDR1 MDHEN and CDR2 SYDVKM. There are 13 residues in the CDR3. The CDR3 DNA follows: TGTGCCAGCAGTTTACTCTCGACCGGGCGGCAGTACTTC. It translates to CASSLLSTGRQYF.